This passage covers 28 T cell receptor beta chains from one sample sequenced in a study of T-cell reconstitution after alpha-beta-depleted transplantation in children. The library targeted TCRbeta and was prepared with unique molecular identifiers. TCRdb re-called the PCR reads with MiXCR, one entry per CDR3 protein. The sample gives about half a million distinct CDR3 sequences, around 12% of which show up once; about 5.6% is in the top ten. The material was PBMCs from the stem cell graft donor, obtained from the stem cell graft. These receptors were taken from a human donor who donated a stem cell graft to a child with combined immunodeficiency.

The chain uses TRBV10-3 and TRBJ2-1; a possible D gene is TRBD1 (6 bases). Trimming pared 7 bases from V and 8 bases from J, leaving 18 bases between. The CDR3 spans 14 residues. CDR1 and CDR2 (germline): ENHRY, SYGVKD. This chain's CDR3 is CAINQDRFGDEQFF. As DNA, the CDR3 is TGTGCCATCAACCAAGACAGGTTCGGGGATGAGCAGTTCTTC.

This clonotype was recorded at least ten times. The chain uses TRBV6-5 and TRBJ2-1; D is undetermined. The CDR3 is 15 amino acids. With 1 base removed from V and 0 bases from J, the gap between germline ends came to 7 bases. Germline-derived CDR1 and CDR2 are MNHEY and SVGAGI. The CDR3 reads CASSYLGSSYNEQFF. The CDR3 nucleotides read TGTGCCAGCAGTTACTTGGGAAGCTCCTACAATGAGCAGTTCTTC.

This clonotype was detected ten times or more. The rearrangement uses TRBV6-5 and TRBJ2-1; D not certain. There are 17 residues in the CDR3. From germline, CDR1 is MNHEY and CDR2 SVGAGI. Trimming shortened V by 0 bases and J by 7 bases, and 19 bases separated the two germline ends. In DNA form, the CDR3 reads TGTGCCAGCAGTTACTCCCTAAACCCGTGGAACGGGAATGAGCAGTTCTTC. Amino acid sequence: CASSYSLNPWNGNEQFF.

This clonotype was detected a few times. This rearrangement joins TRBV25-1 to TRBJ2-3, with D tentatively TRBD2 (6 bases). Germline V gene data show CDR1 as MGHDK and CDR2 as SYGVNS. The V gene lost 6 bases and the J gene lost 6 bases, with 13 bases spanning the gap. This CDR3 contains 13 residues. In DNA form, the CDR3 reads TGTGCCAGCAGGGGCGGGGTGGGGGATACGCAGTATTTT. It codes for CASRGGVGDTQYF.

This clonotype was detected a few times. The chain uses TRBV6-1 and TRBJ2-7, with 8 nucleotides matching TRBD1. The CDR3 spans 16 residues. V dropped 4 bases and J dropped 3; count of bases not matched to a gene: 11. Germline lookup yields CDR1 MNHNS and CDR2 SASEGT. The CDR3, as DNA: TGTGCCAGCAGTGCTCTGAGGACAGGGAGAGGCTACGAGCAGTACTTC. This gives the protein CASSALRTGRGYEQYF.

This sequence joins TRBV6-1 and TRBJ2-7; 8 nucleotides match TRBD2. Trimming took 7 bases from V and 0 from J; bases not matched to a gene: 14. Germline CDR1 and CDR2: MNHNS and SASEGT. This CDR3 has 17 amino acids. CDR3 sequence reads: CASTQGPLAGTSYEQYF. The CDR3 DNA follows: TGTGCCAGCACTCAAGGCCCCCTAGCGGGTACCTCCTACGAGCAGTACTTC.

This clonotype was seen many times. The CDR3 bases are TGTGCCAGCAGCTTAATCACTAGCGGGTTCTACGAGCAGTACTTC. The encoded protein is CASSLITSGFYEQYF. V gene TRBV7-2 combines with J gene TRBJ2-7, with TRBD2 matching 9 bases. Germline trimming cut 2 bases from V and 3 bases from J; bases unmatched to any gene: 5. CDR1 is SGHTA, CDR2 FQGNSA, per germline. This CDR3 comprises 15 residues. The whole variable domain, remainder taken from reference TRBV7-2 and TRBJ2-7, is GAGVSQSPSNKVTEKGKDVELRCDPISGHTALYWYRQSLGQGLEFLIYFQGNSAPDKSGLPSDRFSAERTGGSVSTLTIQRTQQEDSAVYLCASSLITSGFYEQYFGPGTRLTVT.

The chain recombines TRBV7-9 with TRBJ1-1; D is uncertain. V was clipped by 2 bases and J by 3 bases, with 7 bases between them. CDR1 SEHNR and CDR2 FQNEAQ come from the germline V gene (reference sequence). The CDR3 runs to 13 residues. CDR3 region: CASSLIFDTEAFF. The CDR3 nucleotides are TGTGCCAGCAGCTTAATCTTCGACACTGAAGCTTTCTTT.

This clonotype occurred a few times. A read error may produce the germline difference seen at one junction end. The V call is TRBV7-8, the J call TRBJ2-5; D remains unclear. In germline, CDR1 is SGHVS, CDR2 FQNEAQ. The CDR3 spans 11 residues. The chain's CDR3 is CASSSYPGCHF. The CDR3 DNA is TGTGCCAGCAGCTCCTACCCCGGTTGCCACTTC.

This clonotype has more than one count but fewer than ten. This sequence joins TRBV24-1 and TRBJ2-2; D might be TRBD1 or TRBD2, each matching 5 bases. Between the trimmed V and J ends, which lost 5 bases and 7 bases, there was a span of 10 bases. This CDR3 has 13 residues. Germline CDR1 KGHDR, CDR2 SFDVKD. CDR3 sequence (DNA): TGTGCCACCAGTGGGGGGTCCGACGGGGAGCTGTTTTTT. Protein sequence: CATSGGSDGELFF.

The table lists this clonotype with a few counts. The genes are TRBV6-2 or TRBV6-3 and TRBJ2-3, with no clear D. The length of the CDR3 is 12 residues. The V and J ends lost 6 bases and 4 bases respectively, with 8 bases between them. Germline V gives CDR1 MNHEY, CDR2 SVGEGT. DNA of the CDR3: TGTGCCAGCAGAGAAAGGTCAGATACGCAGTATTTT. Translated: CASRERSDTQYF.

The chain employs TRBV6-5 and TRBJ2-1; unclear D gene. CDR3 length equals 15 residues. The V end lost 4 bases, the J end lost 2 bases, and 12 bases lay between the germline ends. Germline V gene lookup returns CDR1 MNHEY and CDR2 SVGAGI. This CDR3 reads CASSLSETPYNEQFF. DNA of the CDR3: TGTGCCAGCAGTTTATCAGAAACCCCCTACAATGAGCAGTTCTTC.

This sequence joins TRBV9 and TRBJ1-6; weak D call: TRBD1 (5 bases). V was pared by 0 bases and J by 5 bases, with 15 bases between. This CDR3 has 17 amino acids. Germline assignment: CDR1 SGDLS and CDR2 YYNGEE. The DNA for the CDR3 is TGTGCCAGCAGCGTAGCTCTGAGGGGCAGTCATAATTCACCCCTCCACTTT. The encoded protein is CASSVALRGSHNSPLHF.

The rearrangement uses TRBV7-2 and TRBJ2-1, with unresolved D. The CDR3 spans 11 residues. The V gene lost 6 bases and the J gene lost 12 bases, with 12 bases spanning the gap. The germline V gene encodes CDR1 SGHTA and CDR2 FQGNSA. CDR3 residues: CASRFSESQFF. The CDR3 DNA reads TGTGCCAGCAGGTTTTCAGAATCGCAGTTCTTC.

This clonotype showed up just a few times. This chain connects TRBV12-3 or TRBV12-4 to TRBJ2-7; D is unclear. The CDR3 contains 12 residues. The V end lost 1 base, the J end lost 5 bases, and 6 bases lay between the germline ends. CDR3 in amino acids: CASSLGDHEQYF. CDR3 nucleotide sequence: TGTGCCAGCAGTTTAGGGGATCACGAGCAGTACTTC.

Many counts were recorded for this clonotype. The V gene is TRBV10-3, the J gene TRBJ2-2; no definite D call. V shed 4 bases and J shed 4 bases, with 4 bases lying between them. This CDR3 has 12 amino acids. Germline CDR1 is ENHRY and CDR2 is SYGVKD. CDR3 loop: CAISGITGELFF. The CDR3 bases are TGTGCCATCAGTGGTATCACCGGGGAGCTGTTTTTT.

A few counts support this clonotype. The chain recombines TRBV5-6 with TRBJ2-1, with a weak D call TRBD2 (6 bases). Germline values: CDR1 SGHDT, CDR2 YYEEEE. The CDR3 contains 16 residues. Trimming stripped 0 bases from V and 0 bases from J, with 10 bases between. The CDR3: CASSLGEAPSYNEQFF. The CDR3 region has the DNA TGTGCCAGCAGCTTGGGGGAGGCCCCCTCCTACAATGAGCAGTTCTTC.

This clonotype appeared many times. The chain has TRBV24-1 and TRBJ2-1, with D unclear. CDR3 length: 20 amino acids. Trimming removed 2 bases from V and 0 bases from J, with 22 bases in between. Per the germline V gene, CDR1 is KGHDR and CDR2 is SFDVKD. CDR3 bases: TGTGCCACCAGTGATTCCCCCGTGGCAGGCCGCAAGAGCTCCTACAATGAGCAGTTCTTC. Its translation is CATSDSPVAGRKSSYNEQFF.

CDR3 region: CASSLGSDWREQYF. As DNA, the CDR3 is TGTGCCAGCAGCTTGGGGTCAGATTGGAGGGAGCAGTACTTC. The chain has TRBV7-2 and TRBJ2-7; D perhaps matches TRBD2 (5 bases). The CDR3 length is 14 residues. Germline CDR1 is SGHTA and CDR2 is FQGNSA. The V end was cut by 3 bases, the J end by 7 bases, with 16 bases between.

This clonotype was seen at least ten times. The V and J genes are TRBV5-1 and TRBJ1-1, with 10 bases fitting TRBD1. This CDR3 has 15 residues. The V gene end was trimmed by 4 bases and the J gene end by 1 base; junction bases not matched to a gene: 4. CDR1 and CDR2 from the germline V gene are SGHRS and YFSETQ. CDR3 loop: CASSPRTGGNTEAFF. CDR3 coding DNA: TGCGCCAGCAGCCCGAGGACAGGGGGGAACACTGAAGCTTTCTTT.

This clonotype was seen ten or more times. CDR3 region: CASTTGQGITEAFF. Written as DNA, the CDR3 is TGTGCCAGCACAACAGGACAGGGCATCACTGAAGCTTTCTTT. The chain has TRBV18 and TRBJ1-1; 8 positions match TRBD1. Germline trimming cut 8 bases from V and 4 bases from J; bases unmatched to any gene: 9. This CDR3 has 14 residues. Germline CDR1 reads KGHSH; CDR2 reads LQKENI.

V is TRBV5-1 and J is TRBJ2-5; possibly TRBD1 or TRBD2 for D (6 bases each). Germline assignment: CDR1 SGHRS and CDR2 YFSETQ. The V end lost 2 bases, the J end lost 6 bases, and 17 bases lay between the germline ends. The CDR3 spans 15 residues. The CDR3 spells CASSLQGSGAQTQYF. In DNA form, the CDR3 reads TGCGCCAGCAGCTTACAGGGTTCGGGGGCGCAGACCCAGTACTTC.

This clonotype was seen only a few times. The chain couples TRBV7-9 to TRBJ2-3; D is tentatively TRBD1 or TRBD2 (6 bases each). The CDR3 has 18 residues. The germline V and J ends were trimmed by 6 bases and 3 bases, with 25 bases remaining between them. Germline lookup yields CDR1 SEHNR and CDR2 FQNEAQ (reference sequence). CDR3 in amino acids: CASRGDGLQGGKTDTQYF. The CDR3 DNA reads TGTGCCAGCAGGGGCGACGGTCTTCAAGGGGGGAAAACAGATACGCAGTATTTT.

The chain joins TRBV6-1 to TRBJ2-7, with 11 bases identical to TRBD1. This CDR3 spans 15 amino acids. The germline V gene encodes CDR1 MNHNS and CDR2 SASEGT. V was pared by 8 bases and J by 4 bases, with 10 bases of the junction left unmatched. In DNA form, the CDR3 reads TGTGCCAGCTCCTCCCAGGGGACAGGGGGGTACGAGCAGTACTTC. It codes for CASSSQGTGGYEQYF.

J is TRBJ2-2 and V is TRBV5-1; TRBD2 might be the D (5 bases). This CDR3 is 16 amino acids long. Per the germline V gene, CDR1 is SGHRS and CDR2 is YFSETQ. The germline V and J ends were trimmed by 3 bases and 1 base, with 13 bases remaining between them. As DNA, the CDR3 is TGCGCCAGCAGCTCTGGACTCGACGGGAACACCGGGGAGCTGTTTTTT. Translated: CASSSGLDGNTGELFF.

The chain joins TRBV9 to TRBJ1-1; D is unclear. The CDR3 has 15 residues. Germline V gene sequence: CDR1 SGDLS, CDR2 YYNGEE. V was pared by 2 bases and J by 1 base, with 12 bases between. CDR3 coding DNA: TGTGCCAGCAGCGTTGTTGGGCGCACGAACACTGAAGCTTTCTTT. Translation: CASSVVGRTNTEAFF.

This clonotype was counted between two and nine times. The V call is TRBV21-1, the J call TRBJ2-1; the table's D gene call, TRBD1, was not cross checked with the DNA. TRBV21-1 is reported as a pseudogene. This CDR3 spans 14 amino acids. The CDR3, as DNA: TGTGCCAGCAGCTTACAAGGTGTCCCCCATGAGCAGTTCTTC. Protein sequence: CASSLQGVPHEQFF.

This clonotype showed up just a few times. The chain recombines TRBV4-3 with TRBJ1-4; D is unclear. V lost 3 bases, J lost 3 bases, and 14 bases lay in between. CDR3 length equals 16 residues. Germline lookup yields CDR1 LGHNA and CDR2 YSLEER. The chain's CDR3 is CASSHLGGGPNEKLFF. In DNA, the CDR3 is TGCGCCAGCAGCCATTTGGGAGGAGGCCCTAATGAAAAACTGTTTTTT.